This T cell receptor (beta chain) stems from a study of blood T cell repertoires in COVID-19. Everyone who took part was about 18 to 90 years old, and they came from some 23 US areas. Grouping used clinical history reported by participants in a survey and questionnaire. The repertoire was sequenced with immunoSEQ multiplex PCR; TCRdb's copy has only in-frame clones and lacks some. The sample lists a few hundred thousand clones; roughly nine tenths were seen once. From germline, CDR1 is MNHEY and CDR2 SVGAGI. CDR3 length: 15 residues. Losses at the gene ends were 6 bases for V and 3 bases for J; bases not matched to a gene: 8.

The chain couples TRBV6-5 to TRBJ1-5; 7 bases line up with TRBD1. Sequenced: PBMCs or T cells enriched from blood (not recorded which). The sequence was obtained from a woman aged 45-59 years in a cohort exposed to, infected with or recovered from COVID-19 (not recorded which). The CDR3 nucleotides read TGTGCCAGCAGCCCAGCACAGGGGTTCAATCAGCCCCAGCATTTT. Translating it yields CASSPAQGFNQPQHF.